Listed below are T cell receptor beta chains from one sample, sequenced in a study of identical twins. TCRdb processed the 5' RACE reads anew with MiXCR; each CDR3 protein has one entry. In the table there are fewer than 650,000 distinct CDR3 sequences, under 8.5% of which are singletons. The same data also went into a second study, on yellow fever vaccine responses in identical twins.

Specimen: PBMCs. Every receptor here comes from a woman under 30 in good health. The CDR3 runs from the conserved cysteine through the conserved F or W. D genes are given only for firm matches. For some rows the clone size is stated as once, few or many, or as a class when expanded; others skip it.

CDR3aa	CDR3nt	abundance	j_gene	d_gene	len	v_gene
CASSLDRPNTGELFF	TGCGCCAGCAGCTTGGATCGACCGAACACCGGGGAGCTGTTTTTT	many	TRBJ2-2	.	15	TRBV5-1
CSVAGGISYNEQFF	TGCAGTGTAGCGGGAGGGATCTCCTACAATGAGCAGTTCTTC	.	TRBJ2-1	TRBD2	14	TRBV29-1
CSVEDRVVNGYTF	TGCAGCGTTGAAGATCGGGTGGTGAACGGCTACACCTTC	few	TRBJ1-2	.	13	TRBV29-1
CASAPGGAGRTEAFF	TGCGCCAGCGCACCGGGAGGGGCAGGGAGGACTGAAGCTTTCTTT	few	TRBJ1-1	.	15	TRBV5-1
CASSSTSGRATEQFF	TGTGCCAGCAGCTCGACTAGCGGGAGGGCTACTGAGCAGTTCTTC	many	TRBJ2-1	TRBD2	15	TRBV11-1
CASSPGGTQETQYF	TGCGCCAGCAGCCCTGGAGGTACCCAAGAGACCCAGTACTTC	.	TRBJ2-5	.	14	TRBV5-1
CATSDSTRGRRTGELFF	TGTGCCACCAGTGATTCTACCAGGGGAAGAAGGACCGGGGAGCTGTTTTTT	many	TRBJ2-2	.	17	TRBV24-1
CASSFGAAGASYNEQFF	TGTGCCAGCAGTTTTGGGGCAGCCGGGGCGTCGTACAATGAGCAGTTCTTC	.	TRBJ2-1	.	17	TRBV12-3/TRBV12-4
CASSQNNNQPQHF	TGTGCCAGCAGCCAAAACAACAATCAGCCCCAGCATTTT	.	TRBJ1-5	.	13	TRBV14
CASSLLASLSYEQYF	TGTGCCAGCAGCCTACTAGCTTCCCTCTCCTACGAGCAGTACTTC	.	TRBJ2-7	.	15	TRBV14
CASSFRTGTSGSYEQYF	TGCGCCAGCAGCTTCCGAACCGGGACTAGCGGTTCCTACGAGCAGTACTTC	many	TRBJ2-7	TRBD2	17	TRBV5-1
CSAPDGGRAKSEQFF	TGCAGTGCTCCCGATGGCGGGAGGGCCAAGAGTGAGCAGTTCTTC	.	TRBJ2-1	TRBD2	15	TRBV20-1
CASSLGSGGQNIQYF	TGTGCCAGCAGTTTAGGCTCGGGGGGCCAAAACATTCAGTACTTC	many	TRBJ2-4	.	15	TRBV12-3/TRBV12-4
CASSWSFSPYNEQFF	TGTGCCAGCAGCTGGAGTTTTAGCCCCTACAATGAGCAGTTCTTC	.	TRBJ2-1	.	15	TRBV7-2
CASSLEPLNKNIQYF	TGTGCCAGCAGCTTAGAGCCCCTTAACAAAAACATTCAGTACTTC	.	TRBJ2-4	.	15	TRBV11-2
CASSPWPGPDVTQYF	TGTGCCAGCAGTCCCTGGCCGGGCCCAGATGTGACCCAGTACTTC	.	TRBJ2-5	.	15	TRBV28